This TCR beta chain was captured by sequencing in a study of CD8 T cells in Susac syndrome. An amount of RNA that ranged from about 0.45 to 1 ug was reverse transcribed with random hexamers. Via MiXCR, TCRdb re-called the immunoSEQ multiplex PCR reads, giving one row per CDR3 protein. The table has some 190,000 distinct CDR3 sequences, less than 95% seen once. The study, taken as a whole, reports: The study recognized that its TCR sequencing and HLA analysis covered a relatively small number of individuals.

Regarding this clonotype: Its antigen is not known.

CD8+ and CD4+ blood T cells underwent TCR beta sequencing. Healthy donors formed controls matched for age and sex. CD8+ and CD4+ T cells were negatively isolated; TEMRA cells were FACS-enriched. Trimming cost V 5 bases and J 9 bases; bases outside gene matches: 3. From germline, CDR1 is SGHTA and CDR2 FQGNSA. The CDR3 extends over 12 amino acids. J is TRBJ2-1 and V is TRBV7-2; 8 bases are a match to TRBD2. Specimen: CD4+ T cells from PBMCs. This TCR came from a human donor in good health. DNA of the CDR3: TGTGCCAGCAGCAGACTAGCGCGTGAGCAGTTCTTC. Residues: CASSRLAREQFF.